This paragraph reports one TCR beta chain. This sample is drawn from a study of patients and donors after allogeneic stem cell transplantation. One entry per CDR3 protein results from TCRdb running MiXCR on the RT-PCR reads. This sample has 70,000 or so distinct CDR3 sequences, with about 30% found just once. Sequenced sample: blood, either unsorted or a sorted T cell fraction (not recorded which). The sequence was obtained from a human donor who was either an allogeneic HSCT recipient or a stem cell or donor lymphocyte infusion donor (not recorded which). It is not recorded whose cells these are; they may come from a transplant donor.

The CDR3: CASSGGVDTQYF. The CDR3, as DNA: TGTGCCAGCAGTGGAGGGGTAGATACGCAGTATTTT. V and J are TRBV2 and TRBJ2-3; D may match TRBD1 or TRBD2 (5 bases each). CDR1 SNHLY and CDR2 FYNNEI come from the germline V gene. The V gene lost 4 bases and the J gene lost 5 bases, with 7 bases spanning the gap. This CDR3 comprises 12 residues.